This TCR beta chain was found in a study of CXCR3-negative and CXCR3-positive naive CD8 T cells. Background on the study: Per library, roughly 1.4 +/- 0.3 million reads; 140 million or so TRB reads overall. Notes on the study in general: Much lower diversity was found in memory CD8+ cells, while both naive subsets had comparably high diversity.

The TRB libraries of cDNA were built by UMI-labeled 5' RACE. TCRdb processed the 5' RACE reads again and assigns one entry to each CDR3 protein, with no DNA. Recorded for this sample: 43,000 or so distinct CDR3 sequences. Concerning this clonotype: As yet, its antigen is unknown.

The CDR3 loop spans 12 amino acids. CDR1 SQVTM and CDR2 ANQGSEA come from the germline V gene. The V call is TRBV29-1, the J call TRBJ2-3; checking the TCRdb D call of TRBD1 is not possible without DNA. The sequence derives from a human donor in good health. Some clones in this sample may be carry-over from other donors' samples. The sequenced sample was memory CD8+ T cells from blood. The CDR3 sequence: CSVEEDRGGQYF.